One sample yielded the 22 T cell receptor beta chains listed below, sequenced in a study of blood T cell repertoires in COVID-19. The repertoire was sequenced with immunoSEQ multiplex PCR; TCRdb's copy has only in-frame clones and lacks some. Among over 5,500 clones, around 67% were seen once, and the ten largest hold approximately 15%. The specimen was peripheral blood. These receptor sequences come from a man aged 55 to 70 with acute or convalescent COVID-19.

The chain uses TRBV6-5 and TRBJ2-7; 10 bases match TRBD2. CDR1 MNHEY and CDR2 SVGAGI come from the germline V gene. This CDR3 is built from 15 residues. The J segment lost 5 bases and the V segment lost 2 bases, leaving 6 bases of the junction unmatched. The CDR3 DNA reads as TGTGCCAGCAGTTACACTACTAGCGGGACTCACGAGCAGTACTTC. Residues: CASSYTTSGTHEQYF.

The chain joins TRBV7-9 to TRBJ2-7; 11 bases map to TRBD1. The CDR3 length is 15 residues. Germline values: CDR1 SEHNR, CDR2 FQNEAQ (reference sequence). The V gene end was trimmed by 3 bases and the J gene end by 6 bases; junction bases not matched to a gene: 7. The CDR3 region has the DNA TGTGCCAGCAGCTTCCCAGGACAGGGGGCTTCCGAGCAGTACTTC. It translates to CASSFPGQGASEQYF.

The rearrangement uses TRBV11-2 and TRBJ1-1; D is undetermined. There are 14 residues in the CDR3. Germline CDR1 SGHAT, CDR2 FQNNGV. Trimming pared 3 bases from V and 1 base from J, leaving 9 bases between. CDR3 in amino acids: CASSFPASNTEAFF. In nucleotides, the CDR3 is TGTGCCAGCAGCTTTCCCGCGTCGAACACTGAAGCTTTCTTT.

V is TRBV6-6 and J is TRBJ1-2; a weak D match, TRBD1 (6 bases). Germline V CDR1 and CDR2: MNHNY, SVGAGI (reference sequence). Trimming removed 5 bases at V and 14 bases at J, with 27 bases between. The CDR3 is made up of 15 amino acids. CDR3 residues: CASSPRDTLSRDYTF. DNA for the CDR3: TGTGCCAGCAGTCCCCGGGACACCCTTTCGCGAGACTATACCTTC.

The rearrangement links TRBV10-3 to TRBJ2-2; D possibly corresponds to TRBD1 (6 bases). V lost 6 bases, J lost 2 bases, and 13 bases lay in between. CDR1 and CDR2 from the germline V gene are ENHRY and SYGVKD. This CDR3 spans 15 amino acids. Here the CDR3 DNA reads TGTGCCATCAGGGGGTCAGGGGCTAACACCGGGGAGCTGTTTTTT. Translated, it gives CAIRGSGANTGELFF.

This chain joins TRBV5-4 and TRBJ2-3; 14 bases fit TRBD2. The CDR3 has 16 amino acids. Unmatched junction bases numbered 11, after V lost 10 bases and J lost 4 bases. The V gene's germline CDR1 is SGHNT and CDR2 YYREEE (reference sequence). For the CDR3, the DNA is TGTGCCGCGGGCCCGAAGGGACTAGCGGGAGCAGATACGCAGTATTTT. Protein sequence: CAAGPKGLAGADTQYF.

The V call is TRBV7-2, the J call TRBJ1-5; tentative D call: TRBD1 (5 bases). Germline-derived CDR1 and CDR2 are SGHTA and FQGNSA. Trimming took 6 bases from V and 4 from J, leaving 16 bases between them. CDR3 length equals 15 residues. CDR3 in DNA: TGTGCCAGCAGACCAGGCGGGGGGGGTAATCAGCCCCAGCATTTT. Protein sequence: CASRPGGGGNQPQHF.

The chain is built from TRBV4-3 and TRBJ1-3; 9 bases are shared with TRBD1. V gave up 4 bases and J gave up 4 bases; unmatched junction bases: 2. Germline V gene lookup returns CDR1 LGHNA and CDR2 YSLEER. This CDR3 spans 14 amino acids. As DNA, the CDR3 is TGCGCCAGCAGCCCTGGGACAGGGGGAAACACCATATATTTT. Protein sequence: CASSPGTGGNTIYF.

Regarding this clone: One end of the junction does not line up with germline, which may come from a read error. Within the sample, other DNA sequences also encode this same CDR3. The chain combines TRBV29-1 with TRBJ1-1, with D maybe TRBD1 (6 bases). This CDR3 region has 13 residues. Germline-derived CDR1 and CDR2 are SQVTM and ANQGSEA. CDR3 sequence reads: CSVARWGGTEAFF. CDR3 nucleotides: TGCAGCGTTGCCCGGTGGGGGGGCACTGAAGCCTTCTTT.

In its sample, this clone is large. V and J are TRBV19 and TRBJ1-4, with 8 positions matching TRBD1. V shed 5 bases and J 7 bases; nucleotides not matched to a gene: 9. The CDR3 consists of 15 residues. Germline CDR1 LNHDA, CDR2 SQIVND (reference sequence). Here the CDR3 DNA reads TGTGCCAGTAGTCCTCCACGGACAGGGTTTGAAAAACTGTTTTTT. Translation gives CASSPPRTGFEKLFF.

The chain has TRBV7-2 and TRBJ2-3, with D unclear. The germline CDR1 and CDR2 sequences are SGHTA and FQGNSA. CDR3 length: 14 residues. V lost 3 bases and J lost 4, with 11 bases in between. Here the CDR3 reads CASSFVAKPDTQYF. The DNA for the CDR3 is TGTGCCAGCAGCTTTGTTGCAAAGCCAGATACGCAGTATTTT.

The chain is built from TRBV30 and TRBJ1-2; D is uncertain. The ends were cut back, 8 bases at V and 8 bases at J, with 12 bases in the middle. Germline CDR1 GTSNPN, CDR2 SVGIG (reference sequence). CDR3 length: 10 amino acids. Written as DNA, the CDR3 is TGTGCCGCCAATAACGGGGGCTACACCTTC. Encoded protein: CAANNGGYTF.

DNA for the CDR3: TGTGCCAGCAGCATAAACGGACAGGGGGCTGGCGAGCAGTACTTC. As protein: CASSINGQGAGEQYF. V gene TRBV11-2 combines with J gene TRBJ2-7; 11 bases fit TRBD1. Per the germline V gene, CDR1 is SGHAT and CDR2 is FQNNGV. This CDR3 has 15 residues. Trimming cost V 5 bases and J 6 bases; bases outside gene matches: 9.

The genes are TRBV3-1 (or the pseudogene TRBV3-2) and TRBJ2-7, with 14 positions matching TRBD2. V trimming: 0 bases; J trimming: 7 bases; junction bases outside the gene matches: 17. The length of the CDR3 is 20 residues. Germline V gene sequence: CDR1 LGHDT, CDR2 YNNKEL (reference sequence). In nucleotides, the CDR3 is TGTGCCAGCAGCCAAGATCCCCTCGTGACTAGCGGGAGGGCCCAAGGTGAGCAGTACTTC. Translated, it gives CASSQDPLVTSGRAQGEQYF.

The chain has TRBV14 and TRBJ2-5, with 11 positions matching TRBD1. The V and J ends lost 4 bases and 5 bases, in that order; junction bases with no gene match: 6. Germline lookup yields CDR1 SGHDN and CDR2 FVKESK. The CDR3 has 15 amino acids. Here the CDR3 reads CASSRRTGGYETQYF. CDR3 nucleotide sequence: TGTGCCAGCAGCCGAAGGACAGGGGGCTATGAGACCCAGTACTTC.

CDR3 sequence: CATVPSETDTQYF. In nucleotides, the CDR3 is TGTGCCACCGTGCCTAGCGAGACAGATACGCAGTATTTT. The gene calls are TRBV10-3 and TRBJ2-3; perhaps TRBD2 as D (6 bases). Trimming stripped 10 bases from V and 3 bases from J, with 14 bases between. From germline, CDR1 is ENHRY and CDR2 SYGVKD. CDR3 length equals 13 residues.

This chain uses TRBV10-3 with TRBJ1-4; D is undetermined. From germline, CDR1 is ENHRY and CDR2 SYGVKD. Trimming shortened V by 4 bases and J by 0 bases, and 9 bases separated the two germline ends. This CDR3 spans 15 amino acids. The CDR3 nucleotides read TGTGCCATCAGTGCACAGCTTGCAACTAATGAAAAACTGTTTTTT. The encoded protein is CAISAQLATNEKLFF.

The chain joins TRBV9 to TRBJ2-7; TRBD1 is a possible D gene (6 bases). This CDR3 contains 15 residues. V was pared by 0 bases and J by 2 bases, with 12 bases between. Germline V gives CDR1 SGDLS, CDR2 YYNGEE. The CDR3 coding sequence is TGTGCCAGCAGCGTAGGGGGACACACTACCTACGAGCAGTACTTC. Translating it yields CASSVGGHTTYEQYF.

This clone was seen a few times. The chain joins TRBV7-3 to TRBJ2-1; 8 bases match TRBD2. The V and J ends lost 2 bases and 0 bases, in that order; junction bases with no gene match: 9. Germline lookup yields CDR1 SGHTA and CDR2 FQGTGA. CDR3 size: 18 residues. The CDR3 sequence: CASSLLPVAGSSYNEQFF. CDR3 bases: TGTGCCAGCAGCTTACTGCCCGTAGCGGGGAGCTCCTACAATGAGCAGTTCTTC.

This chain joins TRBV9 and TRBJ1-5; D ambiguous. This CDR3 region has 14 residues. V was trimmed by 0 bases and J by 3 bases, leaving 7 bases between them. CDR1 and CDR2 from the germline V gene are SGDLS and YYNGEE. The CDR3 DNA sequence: TGTGCCAGCAGCGTAGACGGAGCCAATCAGCCCCAGCATTTT. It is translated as CASSVDGANQPQHF.

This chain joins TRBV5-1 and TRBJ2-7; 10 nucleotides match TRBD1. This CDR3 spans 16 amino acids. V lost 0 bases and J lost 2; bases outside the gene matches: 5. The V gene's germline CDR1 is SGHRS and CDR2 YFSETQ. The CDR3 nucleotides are TGCGCCAGCAGCTTGGAGCCGGGACAGGGGACCTACGAGCAGTACTTC. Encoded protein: CASSLEPGQGTYEQYF.

The CDR3 DNA reads TGTGCCAGCTCACTAACCGCAGGGTCAACTAATGAAAAACTGTTTTTT. Its protein product is CASSLTAGSTNEKLFF. The V call is TRBV18, the J call TRBJ1-4; D is possibly TRBD1 (5 bases). CDR1 is KGHSH, CDR2 LQKENI, per germline. The V and J ends lost 4 bases and 0 bases respectively, with 12 bases between them. The CDR3 covers 16 residues.